These 28 T cell receptor beta chains originate from one sample sequenced in a study of OX40 agonist ivuxolimab in advanced cancers. TCRdb's copy holds only in-frame clones and misses some; the assay was immunoSEQ multiplex PCR. The table lists tens of thousands of clones, around 92% of them singletons. This sample comprised CD4+ or CD8+ T cells sorted from blood, obtained in a trial of the OX40 agonist ivuxolimab. These TCRs come from an adult with an advanced solid tumor such as melanoma, head and neck, liver or kidney cancer.

This clone was detected once. The chain is built from TRBV7-2 and TRBJ2-7, with D hard to call. There are 15 residues in the CDR3. Germline assignment: CDR1 SGHTA and CDR2 FQGNSA. V was cut by 0 bases and J by 6 bases, with 15 bases left in between. CDR3 nucleotide sequence: TGTGCCAGCAGCTTAGCTGGGGTAGTCCGAGGCGAGCAGTACTTC. This codes for CASSLAGVVRGEQYF.

This chain joins TRBV5-1 and TRBJ1-1; D gene uncertain. The CDR3 runs 16 residues. The V gene lost 5 bases and the J gene lost 4 bases, with 21 bases spanning the gap. CDR1 and CDR2 from the germline V gene are SGHRS and YFSETQ. CDR3 DNA sequence: TGCGCCAGCAGTAGGCTACGGGCACAGACGCTCACTGAAGCTTTCTTT. Translation: CASSRLRAQTLTEAFF.

The gene calls are TRBV15 and TRBJ2-2; 9 bases line up with TRBD2. This CDR3 is built from 16 residues. V shed 0 bases and J 7 bases; nucleotides not matched to a gene: 6. From germline, CDR1 is LNHNV and CDR2 YYDKDF (reference sequence). CDR3 DNA sequence: TGTGCCACCAGCAGAGATTTAGCGGGAGCGCTCGGGGAGCTGTTTTTT. Its translation is CATSRDLAGALGELFF.

A single count supports this clone. Other DNA sequences in the sample encode the same CDR3. The genes are TRBV9 and TRBJ2-1; tentatively, D is TRBD2 (6 bases). This CDR3 has 15 amino acids. Germline CDR1 SGDLS, CDR2 YYNGEE. The V end lost 5 bases, the J end lost 1 base, and 13 bases lay between the germline ends. CDR3 coding DNA: TGTGCCAGCAGTGCCGGGACTCAATCCTACAATGAGCAGTTCTTC. The encoded protein is CASSAGTQSYNEQFF.

V and J are TRBV5-4 and TRBJ2-5; maybe TRBD2 (6 bases). CDR1 and CDR2 (germline): SGHNT, YYREEE (reference sequence). V was cut by 4 bases and J by 5 bases, with 15 bases left in between. The CDR3 has 14 amino acids. The CDR3 here is CASSVPGRGETQYF. In nucleotides, the CDR3 is TGTGCCAGCAGCGTGCCGGGACGGGGGGAGACCCAGTACTTC.

This clone was observed a few times. This chain connects TRBV29-1 to TRBJ2-5; 8 nucleotides agree with TRBD2. Germline V lookup: CDR1 SQVTM, CDR2 ANQGSEA. The V gene end was trimmed by 7 bases and the J gene end by 2 bases; junction bases not matched to a gene: 3. The CDR3 totals 12 residues. DNA of the CDR3: TGCAGCGCTGTAGCGGGACAAGAGACCCAGTACTTC. It translates to CSAVAGQETQYF.

The gene calls are TRBV5-4 and TRBJ2-7; weak D call: TRBD2 (6 bases). V gave up 3 bases and J gave up 3 bases, with 13 bases separating them. Germline assignment: CDR1 SGHNT and CDR2 YYREEE (reference sequence). This CDR3 has 14 residues. DNA of the CDR3: TGTGCCAGCAGCTCCGGGGGTAAACTCTACGAGCAGTACTTC. Its translation is CASSSGGKLYEQYF.

The gene calls are TRBV5-1 and TRBJ2-5; no definite D call. The CDR3 sequence is 11 residues long. Per germline, CDR1 SGHRS and CDR2 YFSETQ. Between the trimmed V and J ends, which lost 5 bases and 5 bases, there was a span of 7 bases. The CDR3 DNA sequence: TGCGCCAGCAGGTCGGTTGAGACCCAGTACTTC. The encoded protein is CASRSVETQYF.

The rearrangement links TRBV10-3 to TRBJ2-5; TRBD2 matches 11 bases. The J call may be mistaken, given a closer DNA end match to TRBJ2-7. The CDR3 covers 14 residues. The germline gives CDR1 ENHRY, CDR2 SYGVKD. The CDR3 region is CAIRVAGGPYEQYF. The CDR3 DNA reads as TGTGCCATCAGAGTAGCGGGAGGGCCCTACGAGCAGTACTTC.

This chain links TRBV7-9 with TRBJ2-2; D is undetermined. The CDR3 length is 13 residues. V was clipped by 0 bases and J by 5 bases, with 4 bases between them. Germline V gene data show CDR1 as SEHNR and CDR2 as FQNEAQ (reference sequence). Here the CDR3 reads CASSLARTGELFF. The CDR3 bases are TGTGCCAGCAGCTTAGCAAGGACCGGGGAGCTGTTTTTT.

The chain recombines TRBV11-2 with TRBJ1-2; TRBD1 matches at 7 bases. J gave up 2 bases and V 5 bases, and 2 bases lay outside the gene matches. The V gene's germline CDR1 is SGHAT and CDR2 FQNNGV. This CDR3 is built from 13 residues. This chain's CDR3 is CASSGQDNYGYTF. The CDR3 nucleotides read TGTGCCAGCAGCGGACAGGACAACTATGGCTACACCTTC.

This chain connects TRBV6-1 to TRBJ2-3; 7 bases are a match to TRBD2. This CDR3 spans 18 amino acids. Germline V lookup: CDR1 MNHNS, CDR2 SASEGT. J was trimmed by 3 bases and V by 3 bases; bases with no gene match: 15. CDR3 coding DNA: TGTGCCAGCAGTGACTACTCGTCCTTTGGCGGGAGAACAGATACGCAGTATTTT. This sequence encodes CASSDYSSFGGRTDTQYF.

This clone is a singleton in its sample. This chain connects TRBV9 to TRBJ2-2; TRBD1 is a possible D gene (5 bases). V was clipped by 4 bases and J by 1 base, with 11 bases between them. CDR1 is SGDLS and CDR2 is YYNGEE in the germline V gene. The CDR3 extends over 15 amino acids. DNA for the CDR3: TGTGCCAGCAGCCCGCGGACATGGAACACCGGGGAGCTGTTTTTT. Its translation is CASSPRTWNTGELFF.

The chain recombines TRBV7-3 with TRBJ2-2, with a tentative D call TRBD1 (6 bases). Trimming shortened V by 3 bases and J by 1 base, and 9 bases separated the two germline ends. From germline, CDR1 is SGHTA and CDR2 FQGTGA. This CDR3 comprises 15 residues. CDR3 bases: TGTGCCAGCAGCTTTCAGGGACAGAACACCGGGGAGCTGTTTTTT. Its translation: CASSFQGQNTGELFF.

The gene calls are TRBV5-1 and TRBJ2-2; TRBD2 matches 7 bases. CDR1 SGHRS and CDR2 YFSETQ come from the germline V gene. Trimming removed 4 bases from V and 3 bases from J; junction bases left unmatched: 6. The length of the CDR3 is 15 residues. The CDR3 DNA follows: TGCGCCAGCAGCAAGCGCGGGAGAGACACCGGGGAGCTGTTTTTT. This codes for CASSKRGRDTGELFF.

The V gene is TRBV6-6, the J gene TRBJ2-1, with a tentative D call TRBD2 (5 bases). V was trimmed by 4 bases and J by 6 bases, leaving 16 bases between them. The germline V gene encodes CDR1 MNHNY and CDR2 SVGAGI (reference sequence). The CDR3 covers 15 residues. The CDR3 protein is CASSLLVQRANEQFF. CDR3 nucleotides: TGTGCCAGCAGTTTGTTGGTCCAGAGGGCCAATGAGCAGTTCTTC.

This chain links TRBV21-1 with TRBJ1-2. TRBV21-1 is termed a pseudogene. CDR3 size: 12 residues. CDR3 region: CARSRRFGGYTF. Written as DNA, the CDR3 is TGTGCCAGGTCCCGGCGGTTCGGAGGCTACACCTTC.

This chain connects TRBV6-1 to TRBJ2-7; 9 positions agree with TRBD2. V gave up 4 bases and J gave up 3 bases; unmatched junction bases: 7. In germline, CDR1 is MNHNS, CDR2 SASEGT. The CDR3 contains 15 residues. The CDR3 DNA follows: TGTGCCAGCAGTGGGGCGGGAGGGAATCTCTACGAGCAGTACTTC. Amino acid sequence: CASSGAGGNLYEQYF.

The V call is TRBV6-1, the J call TRBJ2-7; 9 nucleotides agree with TRBD2. V gave up 1 base and J gave up 8 bases; unmatched junction bases: 12. CDR1 is MNHNS, CDR2 SASEGT, per germline. The CDR3 loop spans 16 amino acids. The CDR3 sequence: CASSEGSVASGIKQYF. The CDR3 coding sequence is TGTGCCAGCAGTGAAGGCTCTGTGGCTAGCGGGATCAAGCAGTACTTC.

CDR3: CASTSIGLDGGTQYF. In DNA, the CDR3 is TGTGCCAGCACCTCAATTGGACTAGATGGAGGTACGCAGTATTTT. J is TRBJ2-3 and V is TRBV28; 7 bases are a match to TRBD2. With V trimmed by 7 bases and J by 8 bases, 15 bases remained unmatched. The CDR3 length is 15 residues. Germline-derived CDR1 and CDR2 are MDHEN and SYDVKM.

The gene calls are TRBV10-3 and TRBJ2-1; 7 positions match TRBD1. CDR3 length equals 17 residues. With V trimmed by 7 bases and J by 2 bases, 14 bases remained unmatched. CDR1 ENHRY and CDR2 SYGVKD come from the germline V gene. Written as DNA, the CDR3 is TGTGCCATCACTCCAGACAGGGTCGATTCCCCCTACAATGAGCAGTTCTTC. It translates to CAITPDRVDSPYNEQFF.

The chain joins TRBV27 to TRBJ1-6; D is undetermined. CDR1 and CDR2 (germline): MNHEY, SMNVEV (reference sequence). V lost 3 bases, J lost 9 bases, and 9 bases lay in between. The CDR3 runs 13 residues. The CDR3 protein is CASSLGAGSPLHF. The DNA for the CDR3 is TGTGCCAGCAGTTTGGGTGCAGGTTCACCCCTCCACTTT.

The chain uses TRBV7-9 and TRBJ2-7; 8 bases line up with TRBD2. The germline V gene encodes CDR1 SEHNR and CDR2 FQNEAQ (reference sequence). Germline trimming cut 2 bases from V and 2 bases from J; bases unmatched to any gene: 2. CDR3 size: 14 residues. The CDR3 spells CASSLSGGPYEQYF. In nucleotides, the CDR3 is TGTGCCAGCAGCTTAAGCGGGGGACCCTACGAGCAGTACTTC. The full variable domain, rest sourced from reference TRBV7-9 and TRBJ2-7, is DTGVSQNPRHKITKRGQNVTFRCDPISEHNRLYWYRQTLGQGPEFLTYFQNEAQLEKSRLLSDRFSAERPKGSFSTLEIQRTEQGDSAMYLCASSLSGGPYEQYFGPGTRLTVT.

This rearrangement joins TRBV5-1 to TRBJ1-4; D gene uncertain. The CDR3 totals 16 residues. The V end was cut by 0 bases, the J end by 6 bases, with 15 bases between. CDR1 and CDR2 (germline): SGHRS, YFSETQ. CDR3 DNA sequence: TGCGCCAGCAGCTTGGCCGGGAAGGGAAGGGATGAAAAACTGTTTTTT. It codes for CASSLAGKGRDEKLFF. The whole variable domain, filled in from reference TRBV5-1 and TRBJ1-4, reads KAGVTQTPRYLIKTRGQQVTLSCSPISGHRSVSWYQQTPGQGLQFLFEYFSETQRNKGNFPGRFSGRQFSNSRSEMNVSTLELGDSALYLCASSLAGKGRDEKLFFGSGTQLSVL.

In this sample, this clone turned up a few times. The chain employs TRBV12-5 and TRBJ1-4; no reliable D call. V was cut by 5 bases and J by 8 bases, with 9 bases left in between. CDR3 size: 12 residues. CDR1 is LGHNT, CDR2 FRNRAP, per germline. This chain's CDR3 is CASGVGREKLFF. The CDR3 DNA reads as TGTGCTAGTGGTGTCGGGCGGGAAAAACTGTTTTTT.

This chain uses TRBV19 with TRBJ2-1, with 8 nucleotides matching TRBD2. J lost 2 bases, V lost 1 base, and 4 bases had no gene match. Germline CDR1 is LNHDA and CDR2 is SQIVND (reference sequence). This CDR3 has 16 residues. Here the CDR3 reads CASSIAGGGTYNEQFF. CDR3 DNA: TGTGCCAGTAGTATAGCGGGAGGGGGTACCTACAATGAGCAGTTCTTC.

This sequence joins TRBV30 and TRBJ2-3; maybe TRBD2 (6 bases). Germline assignment: CDR1 GTSNPN and CDR2 SVGIG (reference sequence). The CDR3 runs to 16 residues. The V end lost 1 base, the J end lost 5 bases, and 19 bases lay between the germline ends. The CDR3 loop reads CAWSALEGLLRDTQYF. DNA for the CDR3: TGTGCCTGGAGTGCCCTCGAGGGACTGCTCCGAGATACGCAGTATTTT. The whole variable domain, remainder taken from reference TRBV30 and TRBJ2-3, is SQTIHQWPATLVQPVGSPLSLECTVEGTSNPNLYWYRQAAGRGLQLLFYSVGIGQISSEVPQNLSASRPQDRQFILSSKKLLLSDSGFYLCAWSALEGLLRDTQYFGPGTRLTVL.

The genes are TRBV5-1 and TRBJ1-4, with D maybe TRBD1 (6 bases). V was trimmed by 3 bases and J by 7 bases, leaving 16 bases between them. CDR1 SGHRS and CDR2 YFSETQ come from the germline V gene. The CDR3 loop spans 15 amino acids. CDR3 coding DNA: TGCGCCAGCAGCTCGTATGGGCAGGGGCGTGAAAAACTGTTTTTT. This codes for CASSSYGQGREKLFF.